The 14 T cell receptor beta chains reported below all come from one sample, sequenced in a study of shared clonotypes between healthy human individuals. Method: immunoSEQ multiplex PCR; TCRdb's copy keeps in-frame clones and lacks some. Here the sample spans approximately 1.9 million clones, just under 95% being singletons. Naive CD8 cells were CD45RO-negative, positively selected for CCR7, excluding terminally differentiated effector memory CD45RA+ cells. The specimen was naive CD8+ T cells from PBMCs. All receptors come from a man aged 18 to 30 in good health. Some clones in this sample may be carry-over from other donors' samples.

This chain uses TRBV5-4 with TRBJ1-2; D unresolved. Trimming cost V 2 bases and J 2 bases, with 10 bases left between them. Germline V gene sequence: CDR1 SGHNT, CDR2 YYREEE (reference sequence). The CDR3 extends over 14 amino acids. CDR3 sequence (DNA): TGTGCCAGCAGCTTTGGGCAGATGAACTATGGCTACACCTTC. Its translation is CASSFGQMNYGYTF.

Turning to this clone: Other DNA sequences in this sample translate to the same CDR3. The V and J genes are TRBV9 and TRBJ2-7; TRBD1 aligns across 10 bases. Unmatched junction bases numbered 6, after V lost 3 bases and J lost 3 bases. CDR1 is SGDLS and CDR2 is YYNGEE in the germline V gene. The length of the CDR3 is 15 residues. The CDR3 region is CASSDAGTGDYEQYF. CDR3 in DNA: TGTGCCAGCAGCGATGCCGGGACAGGGGACTACGAGCAGTACTTC.

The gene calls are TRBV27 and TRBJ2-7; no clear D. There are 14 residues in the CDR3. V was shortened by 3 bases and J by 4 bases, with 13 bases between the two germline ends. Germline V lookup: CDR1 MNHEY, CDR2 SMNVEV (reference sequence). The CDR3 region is CASSFHTRNYEQYF. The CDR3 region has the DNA TGTGCCAGCAGTTTTCACACACGAAATTACGAGCAGTACTTC.

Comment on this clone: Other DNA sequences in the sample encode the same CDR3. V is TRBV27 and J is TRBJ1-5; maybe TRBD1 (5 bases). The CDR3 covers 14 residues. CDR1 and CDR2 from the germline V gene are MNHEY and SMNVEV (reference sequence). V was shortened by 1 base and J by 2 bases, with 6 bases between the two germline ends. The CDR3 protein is CASSLLQGNQPQHF. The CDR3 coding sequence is TGTGCCAGCAGTTTATTACAGGGCAATCAGCCCCAGCATTTT.

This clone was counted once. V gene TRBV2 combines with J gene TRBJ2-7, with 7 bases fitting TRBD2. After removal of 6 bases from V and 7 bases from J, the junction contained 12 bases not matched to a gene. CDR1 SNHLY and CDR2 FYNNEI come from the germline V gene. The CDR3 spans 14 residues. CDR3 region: CASSKPGRGGEQYF. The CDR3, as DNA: TGTGCCAGCAGCAAACCGGGACGGGGAGGGGAGCAGTACTTC.

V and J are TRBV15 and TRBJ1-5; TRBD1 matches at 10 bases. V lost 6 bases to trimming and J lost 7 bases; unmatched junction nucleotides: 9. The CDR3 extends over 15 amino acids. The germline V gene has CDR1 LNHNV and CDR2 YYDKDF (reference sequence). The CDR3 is CATSQDPGQGQPQHF. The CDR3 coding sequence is TGTGCCACCAGTCAAGATCCGGGACAGGGGCAGCCCCAGCATTTT.

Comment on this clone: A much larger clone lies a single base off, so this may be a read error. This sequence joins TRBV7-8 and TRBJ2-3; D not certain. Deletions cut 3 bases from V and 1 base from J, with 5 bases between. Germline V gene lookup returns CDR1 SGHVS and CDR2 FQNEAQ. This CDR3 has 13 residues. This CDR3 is CASSFGGTDTQYF. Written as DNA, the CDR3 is TGTGCCAGCAGCTTTGGGGGCACAGATACGCAGTATTTT.

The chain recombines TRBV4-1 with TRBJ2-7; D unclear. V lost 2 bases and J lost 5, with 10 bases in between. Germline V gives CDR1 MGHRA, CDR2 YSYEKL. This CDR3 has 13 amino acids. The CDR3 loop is CASSQRRGDEQYF. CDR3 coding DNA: TGCGCCAGCAGCCAACGGCGAGGCGACGAGCAGTACTTC.

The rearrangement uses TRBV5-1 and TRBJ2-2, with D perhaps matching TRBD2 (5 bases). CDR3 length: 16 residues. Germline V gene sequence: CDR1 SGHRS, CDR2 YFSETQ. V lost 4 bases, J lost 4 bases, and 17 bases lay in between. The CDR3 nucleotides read TGCGCCAGCAGCCTGGGCTCGGGAATCGTCACCGGGGAGCTGTTTTTT. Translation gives CASSLGSGIVTGELFF.

The CDR3 loop is CASSINSGVYEQYF. CDR3 DNA sequence: TGTGCCAGCAGCATTAATAGTGGGGTCTACGAGCAGTACTTC. The rearrangement uses TRBV9 and TRBJ2-7; no firm D call. The CDR3 consists of 14 residues. Trimming removed 4 bases at V and 3 bases at J, with 14 bases between. Germline assignment: CDR1 SGDLS and CDR2 YYNGEE.

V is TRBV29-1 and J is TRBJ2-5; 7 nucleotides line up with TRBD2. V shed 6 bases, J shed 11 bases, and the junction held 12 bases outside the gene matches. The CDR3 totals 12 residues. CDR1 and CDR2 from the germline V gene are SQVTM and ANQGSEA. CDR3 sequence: CSVLGLRGEQYF. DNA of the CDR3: TGCAGCGTCCTCGGGCTCCGGGGGGAGCAGTACTTC.

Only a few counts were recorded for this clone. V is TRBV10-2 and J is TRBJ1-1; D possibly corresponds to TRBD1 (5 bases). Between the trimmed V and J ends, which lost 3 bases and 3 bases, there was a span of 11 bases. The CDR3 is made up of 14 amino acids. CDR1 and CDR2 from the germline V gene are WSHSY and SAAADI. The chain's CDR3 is CASSDWRGDTEAFF. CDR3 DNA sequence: TGCGCCAGCAGTGATTGGAGAGGGGACACTGAAGCTTTCTTT.

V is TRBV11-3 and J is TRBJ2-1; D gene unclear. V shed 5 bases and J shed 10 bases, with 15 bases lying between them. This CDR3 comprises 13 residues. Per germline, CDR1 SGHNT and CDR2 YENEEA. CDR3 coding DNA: TGTGCCAGCAGCCCTACCTCCTTGACCGAGCAGTTCTTC. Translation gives CASSPTSLTEQFF.

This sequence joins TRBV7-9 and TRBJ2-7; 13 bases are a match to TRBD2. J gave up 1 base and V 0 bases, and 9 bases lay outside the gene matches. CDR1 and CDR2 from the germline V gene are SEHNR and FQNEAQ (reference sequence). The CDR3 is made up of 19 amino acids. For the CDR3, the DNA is TGTGCCAGCAGCTTAGCGAGTGGGACTAGCGGGACCCTTTCCTACGAGCAGTACTTC. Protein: CASSLASGTSGTLSYEQYF. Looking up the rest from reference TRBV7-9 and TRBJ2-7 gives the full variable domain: DTGVSQNPRHKITKRGQNVTFRCDPISEHNRLYWYRQTLGQGPEFLTYFQNEAQLEKSRLLSDRFSAERPKGSFSTLEIQRTEQGDSAMYLCASSLASGTSGTLSYEQYFGPGTRLTVT.